These 25 T cell receptor beta chains share one sample of origin, sequenced in a study of prognosis after radiotherapy for stage I lung cancer (dated by TCRdb to 2020 to 2022). The sequencer listed for this sample is Illumina HiSeq 3000. Two rounds of multiplex PCR on genomic DNA were used to amplify the TCR beta CDR3 region. The first PCR round used primers specific to each TRBV and TRBJ gene, and the primer sequences were filed in Chinese patent CN105087789A. TCRdb cleaned the public reads at Q25 with fastp, built clones with MiXCR and kept in-frame beta chains. Each record represents a unique CDR3 protein, reported with the most common genes and DNA among its rows. A total of 15,000 to 20,000 distinct CDR3 sequences appear in this sample, 44% of them only once. The top ten clonotypes cover about two fifths of the sample. Sequencing was performed on PBMCs, taken before or after stereotactic body radiation therapy (not recorded which). The receptors derive from a donor over 45 with non-small cell lung cancer.

This clonotype was seen repeatedly, ten times or more. The V gene is TRBV3-1, the J gene TRBJ2-3; D is possibly TRBD1 (6 bases). This CDR3 spans 14 amino acids. Germline V gives CDR1 LGHDT, CDR2 YNNKEL (reference sequence). Trimming stripped 1 base from V and 4 bases from J, with 9 bases between. The CDR3 here is CASSQGQGSDTQYF. DNA of the CDR3: TGTGCCAGCAGCCAAGGCCAGGGGTCAGATACGCAGTATTTT.

Ten or more counts support this clonotype. This chain uses TRBV12-3 or TRBV12-4 with TRBJ2-3; D not certain. The ends were cut back, 0 bases at V and 3 bases at J, with 10 bases in the middle. The CDR3 length is 15 residues. The DNA for the CDR3 is TGTGCCAGCAGTTTAGCCAGTTTCGATACAGATACGCAGTATTTT. Amino acids: CASSLASFDTDTQYF.

In the case of this clonotype: A read error likely explains this, since a far larger clone differs by one base. The CDR3 coding sequence is TGTGCCAGCAGTTCTGGGACCCATGGCTACACCTTC. This sequence encodes CASSSGTHGYTF. V usage is TRBV11-3 and J usage is TRBJ1-2; maybe TRBD1 (5 bases). The V and J ends lost 6 bases and 6 bases respectively, with 11 bases between them. CDR3 length: 12 amino acids. In germline, CDR1 is SGHNT, CDR2 YENEEA.

As to this clonotype: Compared with germline, one end of the junction differs, possibly owing to a read error. The V and J genes are TRBV28 and TRBJ2-6; 7 bases are shared with TRBD1. The germline gives CDR1 MDHEN, CDR2 SYDVKM. The CDR3 has 20 residues. The CDR3 region is CASSPTLGTVGSGGANVPTF. The CDR3 DNA sequence: TGTGCCAGCAGCCCAACCCTCGGGACAGTGGGCTCAGGTGGGGCCAACGTCCCGACTTTC.

In its sample, this clonotype was seen many times. The V call is TRBV6-1, the J call TRBJ2-3; no reliable D call. Germline V CDR1 and CDR2: MNHNS, SASEGT. The CDR3 has 14 amino acids. The V end was cut by 6 bases, the J end by 4 bases, with 14 bases between. Here the CDR3 DNA reads TGTGCCAGCAGCCAAAATACGCAACCAGATACGCAGTATTTT. This gives the protein CASSQNTQPDTQYF.

This sequence joins TRBV6-1 and TRBJ1-1; D gene unclear. V was cut by 8 bases and J by 1 base, with 11 bases left in between. Germline V gives CDR1 MNHNS, CDR2 SASEGT. The CDR3 is 13 amino acids. The chain's CDR3 is CASGPQSNTEAFF. CDR3 in DNA: TGTGCCAGCGGCCCACAGTCGAACACTGAAGCTTTCTTT.

This sequence joins TRBV19 and TRBJ1-2, with a tentative D call TRBD1 (6 bases). The length of the CDR3 is 12 residues. Germline CDR1 and CDR2: LNHDA and SQIVND (reference sequence). V lost 3 bases to trimming and J lost 7 bases, with 9 bases between them. CDR3: CASSMGGPGYTF. Written as DNA, the CDR3 is TGTGCCAGTAGTATGGGGGGGCCTGGCTACACCTTC.

This clonotype has a count of ten or more. The chain combines TRBV12-3 or TRBV12-4 with TRBJ1-1, with 7 bases lining up with TRBD1. With 8 bases clipped from V and 4 bases from J, the junction kept 7 bases outside the gene matches. This CDR3 comprises 13 residues. CDR3 in DNA: TGTGCCAGCGGGGGACAGTGGGGCACTGAAGCTTTCTTT. Translation: CASGGQWGTEAFF.

In regard to this clonotype: One end of the junction does not line up with germline, which may come from a read error. The chain carries TRBV29-1 and TRBJ2-5; 7 positions match TRBD1. This CDR3 region has 14 residues. CDR1 is SQVTM, CDR2 ANQGSEA, per germline. CDR3 bases: TGCAGCGTTGAGGCCAGGGGGACCGAAGAGACCCGGTACTTC. This encodes CSVEARGTEETRYF.

This clonotype was detected many times. A much larger clone sits a single nucleotide away, making a read error possible. The chain couples TRBV7-3 to TRBJ2-7; a weak D match, TRBD1 (5 bases). Germline-derived CDR1 and CDR2 are SGHTA and FQGTGA. The V and J ends lost 5 bases and 3 bases respectively, with 17 bases between them. The CDR3 is made up of 15 amino acids. CDR3 coding DNA: TGTGCCAGCAGCCCGCAGGGAACTTGGGGCTACGAGCAGTACTTC. Amino acids: CASSPQGTWGYEQYF. The complete variable domain, with remaining parts taken from reference TRBV7-3 and TRBJ2-7, reads GAGVSQTPSNKVTEKGKYVELRCDPISGHTALYWYRQSLGQGPEFLIYFQGTGAADDSGLPNDRFFAVRPEGSVSTLKIQRTERGDSAVYLCASSPQGTWGYEQYFGPGTRLTVT.

The sample holds many counts of this clonotype. The chain has TRBV12-3 or TRBV12-4 and TRBJ2-2; D is undetermined. The CDR3 loop spans 15 amino acids. The V gene lost 3 bases and the J gene lost 3 bases, with 11 bases spanning the gap. In DNA, the CDR3 is TGTGCCAGCAGTTTGAGCCGGGCTGACACCGGGGAGCTGTTTTTT. Translation: CASSLSRADTGELFF.

Concerning this clonotype itself: The likely explanation is a read error, given a far larger clone one base away. The chain recombines TRBV27 with TRBJ2-5; 11 nucleotides agree with TRBD1. CDR1 is MNHEY and CDR2 is SMNVEV in the germline V gene (reference sequence). The CDR3 contains 13 residues. This CDR3 reads CASIYGQGAVEFF. The CDR3 DNA reads as TGTGCCAGCATTTACGGACAGGGGGCTGTGGAGTTCTTC.

Regarding this clonotype: Relative to the germline gene, one junction end is altered; a read error may explain this. This rearrangement joins TRBV12-3 or TRBV12-4 to TRBJ1-6; TRBD1 aligns across 8 bases. The CDR3 is 12 residues long. The CDR3 sequence: CVSSRGQGHLHF. DNA for the CDR3: TGTGTCAGCAGCCGAGGACAGGGACACCTCCACTTT.

Comments on this clonotype: Mismatch with germline at one junction end may stem from a read error. The CDR3 reads CASRPSGIAAGNEKFF. CDR3 bases: TGTGCCAGCAGACCATCCGGGATCGCCGCAGGCAATGAGAAGTTCTTC. V is TRBV12-3 or TRBV12-4 and J is TRBJ2-1; tentatively, D is TRBD2 (5 bases). The CDR3 is made up of 16 amino acids.

On this clonotype: A much larger clone is a single base away; this may be a read error. The rearrangement links TRBV5-4 to TRBJ2-3; possibly TRBD2 for D (5 bases). With 4 bases removed from V and 1 base from J, the gap between germline ends came to 16 bases. This CDR3 contains 16 residues. Germline loops: CDR1 SGHNT, CDR2 YYREEE (reference sequence). CDR3 sequence: CASSDPLYGGTDTQYF. The CDR3, as DNA: TGTGCCAGCAGCGATCCTCTCTACGGGGGCACAGATACGCAGTATTTT. Drawing the rest from reference TRBV5-4 and TRBJ2-3, the complete variable domain is ETGVTQSPTHLIKTRGQQVTLRCSSQSGHNTVSWYQQALGQGPQFIFQYYREEENGRGNFPPRFSGLQFPNYSSELNVNALELDDSALYLCASSDPLYGGTDTQYFGPGTRLTVL.

This clonotype was observed many times. The J gene is TRBJ2-1, the V gene TRBV15; unclear D gene. The CDR3 loop spans 15 amino acids. V was pared by 6 bases and J by 0 bases, with 12 bases between. Germline CDR1 and CDR2: LNHNV and YYDKDF (reference sequence). Here the CDR3 DNA reads TGTGCCACCAGGGAGACCAGTAGCTCCTACAATGAGCAGTTCTTC. As protein: CATRETSSSYNEQFF.

For this clonotype: This may come from a read error, since a much larger clone is one base off. The rearrangement links TRBV5-4 to TRBJ2-5; 13 bases match TRBD2. Germline values: CDR1 SGHNT, CDR2 YYREEE (reference sequence). Losses at the gene ends were 7 bases for V and 5 bases for J; bases not matched to a gene: 8. CDR3 size: 15 residues. CDR3 loop: CASEGEGLAGETQYF. The CDR3 nucleotides are TGTGCCAGCGAGGGTGAGGGACTAGCGGGGGAGACCCAGTACTTC.

There are a few counts of this clonotype. The rearrangement joins TRBV5-5 to TRBJ2-5, with D possibly matching TRBD2 (6 bases). CDR1 is SGHKS and CDR2 is YYEKEE in the germline V gene (reference sequence). CDR3 length equals 15 residues. Trimming took off 4 bases at V and 7 bases at J, with 20 bases between the two ends. This CDR3 reads CASSVGRDSHRTQYF. The CDR3 region has the DNA TGTGCCAGCAGCGTGGGCCGGGACTCACACCGGACCCAGTACTTC.

This clonotype has at least ten counts. J is TRBJ2-3 and V is TRBV29-1, with 11 positions matching TRBD1. Germline V gene lookup returns CDR1 SQVTM and CDR2 ANQGSEA. The CDR3 sequence is 14 residues long. Trimming at V came to 3 bases and at J to 3 bases, leaving 2 bases not matched to a gene. The CDR3: CSVDRDRGTDTQYF. The CDR3 DNA is TGCAGCGTTGACCGGGACAGGGGGACAGATACGCAGTATTTT.

In this sample, this clonotype turned up once. The CDR3 DNA sequence: TGTGCCAGCGGACTAGCGACTTCCTACAATGAGCAGTTCTTC. This gives the protein CASGLATSYNEQFF. The chain has TRBV2 and TRBJ2-1; 9 bases fit TRBD2. The germline V gene encodes CDR1 SNHLY and CDR2 FYNNEI. The CDR3 consists of 14 residues. Trimming cost V 8 bases and J 1 base; bases outside gene matches: 3.

V gene TRBV28 combines with J gene TRBJ2-7, with 8 bases fitting TRBD2. The CDR3 spans 15 residues. The J segment lost 1 base and the V segment lost 2 bases, leaving 4 bases of the junction unmatched. CDR1 is MDHEN, CDR2 SYDVKM, per germline. Here the CDR3 DNA reads TGTGCCAGCAGTTTACCGACTAGCGCTTCCTACGAGCAGTACTTC. Residues: CASSLPTSASYEQYF.

With regard to this clonotype: It may be a read error: a sequence one base away is much more abundant. The rearrangement joins TRBV10-3 to TRBJ2-1; maybe TRBD1 (6 bases). CDR3 length: 13 amino acids. V dropped 7 bases and J dropped 10 bases, with 17 bases sitting between them. Germline loops: CDR1 ENHRY, CDR2 SYGVKD. The CDR3 DNA follows: TGTGCCATCACCAACGGACAGTGCGGCGAGCAGTTCTTC. Protein: CAITNGQCGEQFF.

The chain has TRBV9 and TRBJ2-1; 7 bases are a match to TRBD2. The CDR3 is 17 residues long. Germline V gene lookup returns CDR1 SGDLS and CDR2 YYNGEE. Trimming at V came to 1 base and at J to 8 bases, leaving 15 bases not matched to a gene. The CDR3 DNA reads as TGTGCCAGCAGCGTAACTGTTGAGGGAGGGCACGTCGATGAGCAGTTCTTC. Amino acid sequence: CASSVTVEGGHVDEQFF.

This clonotype was picked up a small number of times. This may be a read error: a much more frequent sequence differs by one nucleotide. This chain links TRBV20-1 with TRBJ2-6; possibly TRBD1 for D (5 bases). The CDR3 sequence is 16 residues long. The V gene's germline CDR1 is DFQATT and CDR2 SNEGSKA (reference sequence). With 1 base removed from V and 5 bases from J, the gap between germline ends came to 15 bases. CDR3 sequence: CSARGRDRPWANVLTF. In nucleotides, the CDR3 is TGCAGTGCTAGAGGCAGGGATCGCCCTTGGGCCAACGTCCTGACTTTC.

This clonotype was recorded a few times. This clone may be a read error of a much larger clone one base away. This chain's CDR3 is CASRPLASADTQYF. The CDR3 DNA sequence: TGTGCCAGCAGACCTTTGGCCTCGGCAGATACGCAGTATTTT. V is TRBV11-3 and J is TRBJ2-3; D uncertain. CDR1 is SGHNT and CDR2 is YENEEA in the germline V gene. This CDR3 spans 14 amino acids. V lost 6 bases and J 4 bases, leaving 14 bases between the germline ends.